This paragraph reports one TCR beta chain. Its cognate antigen is unknown. The data are from a study of spatial heterogeneity in lung cancer. Study-level information: Alpha-chain detections were consistently fewer than beta-chain detections among the sequences. General study findings and limits: Ubiquitous and regional expanded TCR counts tracked ubiquitous and regional nonsynonymous mutations, respectively. Tumor mutation count correlated with how many alpha and beta TCRs expanded intratumorally.

In TCRdb, the 5' RACE reads were re-called with MiXCR into one record per CDR3 protein. The sample records roughly 28,000 distinct CDR3 sequences, 7.1% being singletons. Indicated time point: sample taken at primary tumor resection. Material for sequencing was whole RNA from tumor, nontumor lung or frozen PBMC, left unsorted. With 6 bases removed from V and 1 base from J, the gap between germline ends came to 9 bases. CDR3 length: 14 amino acids. The sequence came from a male donor with early-stage non-small cell lung cancer. The J gene is TRBJ2-2, the V gene TRBV12-3 or TRBV12-4; D possibly corresponds to TRBD1 (6 bases). The sequencing here drew on lung tumor tissue, taken at surgery. The CDR3 DNA reads TGTGCCAGCAGGCCGGGACAGAACACCGGGGAGCTGTTTTTT. It encodes CASRPGQNTGELFF.